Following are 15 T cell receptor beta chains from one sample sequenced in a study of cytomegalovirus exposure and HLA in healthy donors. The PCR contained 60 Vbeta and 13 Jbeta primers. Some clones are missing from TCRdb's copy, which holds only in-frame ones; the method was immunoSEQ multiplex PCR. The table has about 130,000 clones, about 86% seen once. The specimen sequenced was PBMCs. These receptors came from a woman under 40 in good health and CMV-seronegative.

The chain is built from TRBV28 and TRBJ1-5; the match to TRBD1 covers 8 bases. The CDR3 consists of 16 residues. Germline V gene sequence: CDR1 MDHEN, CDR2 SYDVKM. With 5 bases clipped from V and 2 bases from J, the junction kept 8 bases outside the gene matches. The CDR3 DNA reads TGTGCCAGCAGTCCCCCAAACAGGGGGGGCAATCAGCCCCAGCATTTT. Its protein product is CASSPPNRGGNQPQHF.

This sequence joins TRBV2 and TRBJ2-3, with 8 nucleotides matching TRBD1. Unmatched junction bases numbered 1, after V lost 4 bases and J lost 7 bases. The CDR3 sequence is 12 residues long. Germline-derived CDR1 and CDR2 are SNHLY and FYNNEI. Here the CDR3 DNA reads TGTGCCAGCAGTGCAGGGGGCAATACGCAGTATTTT. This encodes CASSAGGNTQYF.

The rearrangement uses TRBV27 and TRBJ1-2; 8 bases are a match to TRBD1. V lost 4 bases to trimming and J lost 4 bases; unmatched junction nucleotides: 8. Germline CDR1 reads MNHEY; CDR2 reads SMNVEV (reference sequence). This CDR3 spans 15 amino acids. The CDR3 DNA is TGTGCCAGCAGTTCACGGACAGGGACTGTCTATGGCTACACCTTC. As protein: CASSSRTGTVYGYTF.

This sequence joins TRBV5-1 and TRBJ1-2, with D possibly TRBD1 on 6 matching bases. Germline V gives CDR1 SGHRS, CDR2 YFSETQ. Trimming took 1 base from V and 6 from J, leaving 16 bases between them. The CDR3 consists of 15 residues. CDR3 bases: TGCGCCAGCAGCTTGAAAGGGGGGGGGATCGATGGCTACACCTTC. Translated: CASSLKGGGIDGYTF. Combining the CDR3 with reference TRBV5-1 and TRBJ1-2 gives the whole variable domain KAGVTQTPRYLIKTRGQQVTLSCSPISGHRSVSWYQQTPGQGLQFLFEYFSETQRNKGNFPGRFSGRQFSNSRSEMNVSTLELGDSALYLCASSLKGGGIDGYTFGSGTRLTVV.

The CDR3, as DNA: TGTGCCAGCAGCCCCACGGGACTAGCGGGAAGTGATACGCAGTATTTT. Translated, it gives CASSPTGLAGSDTQYF. This chain links TRBV27 with TRBJ2-3; 13 bases map to TRBD2. Trimming cost V 6 bases and J 6 bases; bases outside gene matches: 9. The CDR3 is 16 amino acids. Germline assignment: CDR1 MNHEY and CDR2 SMNVEV (reference sequence).

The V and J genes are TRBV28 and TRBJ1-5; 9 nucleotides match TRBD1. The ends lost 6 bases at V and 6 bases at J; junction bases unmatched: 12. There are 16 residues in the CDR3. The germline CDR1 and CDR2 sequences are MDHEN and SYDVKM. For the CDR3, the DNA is TGTGCCAGCAGCCGGATCGGGACAGGGTATGTTCAGCCCCAGCATTTT. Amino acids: CASSRIGTGYVQPQHF.

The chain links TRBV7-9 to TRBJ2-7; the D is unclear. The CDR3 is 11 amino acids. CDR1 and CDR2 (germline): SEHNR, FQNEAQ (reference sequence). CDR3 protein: CATDTGYEQYF. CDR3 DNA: TGTGCTACTGACACTGGGTACGAGCAGTACTTC. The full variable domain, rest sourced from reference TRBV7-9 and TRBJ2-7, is DTGVSQNPRHKITKRGQNVTFRCDPISEHNRLYWYRQTLGQGPEFLTYFQNEAQLEKSRLLSDRFSAERPKGSFSTLEIQRTEQGDSAMYLCATDTGYEQYFGPGTRLTVT.

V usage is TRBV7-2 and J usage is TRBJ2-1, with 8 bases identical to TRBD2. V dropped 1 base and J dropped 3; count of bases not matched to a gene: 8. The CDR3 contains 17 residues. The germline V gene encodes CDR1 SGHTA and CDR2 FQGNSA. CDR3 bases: TGTGCCAGCAGCTTAGTAGGGGCGGGGGGTTTCTACAATGAGCAGTTCTTC. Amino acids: CASSLVGAGGFYNEQFF.

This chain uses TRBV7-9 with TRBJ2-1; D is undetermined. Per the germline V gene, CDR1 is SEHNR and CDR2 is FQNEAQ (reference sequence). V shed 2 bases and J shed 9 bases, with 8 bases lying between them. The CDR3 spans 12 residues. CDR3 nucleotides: TGTGCCAGCAGCTTAAGTGTGAGTGAGCAGTTCTTC. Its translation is CASSLSVSEQFF.

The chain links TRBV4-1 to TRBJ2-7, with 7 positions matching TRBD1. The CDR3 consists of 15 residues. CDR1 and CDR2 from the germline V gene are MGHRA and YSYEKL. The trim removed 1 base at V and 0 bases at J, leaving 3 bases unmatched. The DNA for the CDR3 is TGCGCCAGCAGCCAAGGAGGGGACAGCTCCTACGAGCAGTACTTC. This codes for CASSQGGDSSYEQYF.

Written as DNA, the CDR3 is TGCGCCAGCAGACAGGGTCAGGATCAGCCCCAGCATTTT. It codes for CASRQGQDQPQHF. This chain joins TRBV5-1 and TRBJ1-5; TRBD1 is a possible D gene (6 bases). V lost 5 bases, J lost 5 bases, and 11 bases lay in between. Germline V gene sequence: CDR1 SGHRS, CDR2 YFSETQ. This CDR3 region has 13 residues.

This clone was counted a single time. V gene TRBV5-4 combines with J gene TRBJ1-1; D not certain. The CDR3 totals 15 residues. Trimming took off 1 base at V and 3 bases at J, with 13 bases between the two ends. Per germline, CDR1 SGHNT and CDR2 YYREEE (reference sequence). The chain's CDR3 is CASSLSPGADTEAFF. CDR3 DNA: TGTGCCAGCAGCTTGAGTCCCGGAGCGGACACTGAAGCTTTCTTT.

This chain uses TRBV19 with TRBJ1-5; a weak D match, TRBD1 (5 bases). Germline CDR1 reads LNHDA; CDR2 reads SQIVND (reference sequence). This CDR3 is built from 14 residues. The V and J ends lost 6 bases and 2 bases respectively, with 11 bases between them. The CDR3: CASSPGGRNQPQHF. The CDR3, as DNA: TGTGCCAGTAGCCCGGGGGGACGCAATCAGCCCCAGCATTTT.

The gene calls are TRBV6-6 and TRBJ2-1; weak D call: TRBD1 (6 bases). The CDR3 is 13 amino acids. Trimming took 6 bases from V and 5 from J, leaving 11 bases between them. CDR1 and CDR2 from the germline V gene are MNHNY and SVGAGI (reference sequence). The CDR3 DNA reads TGTGCCAGCAGCAACAGGGAACACAATGAGCAGTTCTTC. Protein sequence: CASSNREHNEQFF.

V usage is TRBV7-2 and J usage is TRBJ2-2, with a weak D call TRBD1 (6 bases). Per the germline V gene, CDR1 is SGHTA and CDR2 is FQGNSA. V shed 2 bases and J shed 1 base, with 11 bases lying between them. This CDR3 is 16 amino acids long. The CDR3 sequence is CASSLRQALNTGELFF. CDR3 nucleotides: TGTGCCAGCAGCTTAAGACAGGCCCTGAACACCGGGGAGCTGTTTTTT.